The entry below describes one T cell receptor (beta chain). The antigen is not known. V lost 5 bases and J lost 7, with 12 bases in between. The CDR3 totals 13 residues. CDR1 MNHEY and CDR2 SMNVEV come from the germline V gene (reference sequence). This sample was included in a study of shared clonotypes between healthy human individuals. Study findings and constraints: Clonotypes not shared had lower generation probabilities than those common to all four donors. About 4.5% of naive CD4 clonotypes were common to a handful of donors.

Naive-designated CD8 cells lacked CD45RO, were positively enriched for CCR7, and omitted terminally differentiated effector memory CD45RA+ cells. Some clones are missing from TCRdb's copy, which holds only in-frame ones; the method was immunoSEQ multiplex PCR. This sample has 660,000 or so clones, with approximately 96% found just once. The receptor's source is a woman in her 30s in good health. This sequence joins TRBV27 and TRBJ1-5, with a weak D call TRBD1 (5 bases). The specimen sequenced was naive CD8+ T cells sorted from blood. In nucleotides, the CDR3 is TGTGCCAGCAGTCCAGGGCAGAGGCAGCCCCAGCATTTT. Translating gives CASSPGQRQPQHF.